What follows describes a single TCR beta chain. V lost 0 bases to trimming and J lost 2 bases, with 11 bases between them. This CDR3 spans 15 amino acids. Germline V gives CDR1 SGDLS, CDR2 YYNGEE. This sample was taken from a study of blood T cell repertoires in COVID-19. Sequencing was performed with immunoSEQ multiplex PCR; in TCRdb, only in-frame clones are kept and a portion is missing. The data hold a few hundred thousand clones, with about 88% observed a single time. The receptor was isolated from a man in his fifties or sixties who had recovered from COVID-19. V usage is TRBV9 and J usage is TRBJ2-5; tentatively, D is TRBD2 (6 bases). Sequenced material: peripheral blood. DNA of the CDR3: TGTGCCAGCAGCGTAGGGGGGACTCCTCAAGAGACCCAGTACTTC. This codes for CASSVGGTPQETQYF.